One T cell receptor beta chain is described in this entry. Its matching antigen is unknown. This entry belongs to a study of T cell repertoires in cytomegalovirus infection. The CDR3 consists of 17 residues. The germline gives CDR1 ENHRY, CDR2 SYGVKD. V lost 0 bases, J lost 3 bases, and 6 bases stayed unmatched. Findings of the study overall: Frequencies of public TCR beta families were cumulated, and this identified carriers of CMV plus the relevant HLA.

One entry per CDR3 protein, called by TCRdb with MiXCR from the reads. Of 450,000 to 650,000 distinct CDR3 sequences listed, 35% to 50% were seen once; the top ten hold about half. The specimen was cultured PBMCs, collected from culture after CMV antigen stimulation. This clonotype originated in a human donor in good health (CMV status not recorded). Some clones in this sample may be carry-over from other donors' samples. The J gene is TRBJ2-3, the V gene TRBV10-3; 10 positions agree with TRBD2. CDR3 sequence: CAISESRASGGTDTQYF. In DNA, the CDR3 is TGTGCCATCAGTGAGTCGAGGGCTAGCGGGGGAACAGATACGCAGTATTTT.